Presented here are 15 T cell receptor beta chains from one specimen sequenced in a study of T cell repertoires in ileal Crohn's disease. Lamina propria lymphocytes from surgical specimens were isolated on a density gradient before sorting. TCRdb's table, derived via immunoSEQ multiplex PCR, lists solely in-frame clones and lacks some. The repertoire holds more than 2,500 clones, with less than 95% as singletons. Material: CD4+ T cells sorted from the ileum. These receptor sequences come from an adult with Crohn's disease.

The genes are TRBV6-6 and TRBJ2-1; D gene uncertain. CDR1 and CDR2 (germline): MNHNY, SVGAGI (reference sequence). There are 12 residues in the CDR3. The ends were cut back, 4 bases at V and 7 bases at J, with 8 bases in the middle. The CDR3 DNA sequence: TGTGCCAGCAGTTTGTTCTCTAATGAGCAGTTCTTC. The encoded protein is CASSLFSNEQFF.

The chain links TRBV28 to TRBJ2-7, with TRBD1 matching over 7 bases. The CDR3 covers 14 residues. The germline CDR1 and CDR2 sequences are MDHEN and SYDVKM. V lost 7 bases to trimming and J lost 0 bases; unmatched junction nucleotides: 6. The CDR3 spells CASKTGTVSYEQYF. As DNA, the CDR3 is TGTGCCAGCAAGACCGGGACAGTCTCCTACGAGCAGTACTTC. The whole variable domain, remainder taken from reference TRBV28 and TRBJ2-7, is DVKVTQSSRYLVKRTGEKVFLECVQDMDHENMFWYRQDPGLGLRLIYFSYDVKMKEKGDIPEGYSVSREKKERFSLILESASTNQTSMYLCASKTGTVSYEQYFGPGTRLTVT.

The chain employs TRBV7-2 and TRBJ2-7, with D tentatively TRBD2 (6 bases). V was shortened by 5 bases and J by 0 bases, with 17 bases between the two germline ends. The length of the CDR3 is 16 residues. The V gene's germline CDR1 is SGHTA and CDR2 FQGNSA. CDR3 sequence: CASSPSGGALSYEQYF. The DNA for the CDR3 is TGTGCCAGCAGCCCGTCTGGCGGGGCCCTCTCCTACGAGCAGTACTTC.

V and J are TRBV15 and TRBJ2-2, with 8 bases fitting TRBD1. This CDR3 comprises 15 residues. The ends lost 0 bases at V and 6 bases at J; junction bases unmatched: 3. Germline V gene lookup returns CDR1 LNHNV and CDR2 YYDKDF (reference sequence). CDR3 coding DNA: TGTGCCACCAGCAGAGATCAGGACAGGGCCGGGGAGCTGTTTTTT. Protein sequence: CATSRDQDRAGELFF. Full variable domain (missing parts from reference TRBV15 and TRBJ2-2): DAMVIQNPRYQVTQFGKPVTLSCSQTLNHNVMYWYQQKSSQAPKLLFHYYDKDFNNEADTPDNFQSRRPNTSFCFLDIRSPGLGDTAMYLCATSRDQDRAGELFFGEGSRLTVL.

The chain has TRBV2 and TRBJ1-5; D ambiguous. The length of the CDR3 is 14 residues. Trimming took off 5 bases at V and 1 base at J, with 9 bases between the two ends. Germline CDR1 reads SNHLY; CDR2 reads FYNNEI. The CDR3 region has the DNA TGTGCCAGCAGTCGAGGCCAAAGCAATCAGCCCCAGCATTTT. Translation gives CASSRGQSNQPQHF.

The chain recombines TRBV27 with TRBJ2-4, with 7 positions matching TRBD1. This CDR3 has 13 residues. Germline values: CDR1 MNHEY, CDR2 SMNVEV (reference sequence). Trimming removed 6 bases from V and 6 bases from J; junction bases left unmatched: 5. CDR3: CASRDRSLNIQYF. The CDR3 DNA reads TGTGCCAGCAGGGACAGGTCCTTAAACATTCAGTACTTC.

The rearrangement joins TRBV5-4 to TRBJ2-2, with D possibly TRBD1 on 6 matching bases. CDR3 length: 14 amino acids. Germline V gene lookup returns CDR1 SGHNT and CDR2 YYREEE (reference sequence). The ends were cut back, 5 bases at V and 3 bases at J, with 11 bases in the middle. CDR3 in DNA: TGTGCCAGCAGGGAGGCAGGGGACACCGGGGAGCTGTTTTTT. It yields the protein CASREAGDTGELFF. The complete variable domain, with remaining parts taken from reference TRBV5-4 and TRBJ2-2, reads ETGVTQSPTHLIKTRGQQVTLRCSSQSGHNTVSWYQQALGQGPQFIFQYYREEENGRGNFPPRFSGLQFPNYSSELNVNALELDDSALYLCASREAGDTGELFFGEGSRLTVL.

This clone was observed once. The chain links TRBV7-8 to TRBJ2-3, with a tentative D call TRBD2 (5 bases). The CDR3 spans 14 residues. From germline, CDR1 is SGHVS and CDR2 FQNEAQ. The V gene lost 3 bases and the J gene lost 6 bases, with 13 bases spanning the gap. CDR3 sequence reads: CASSLGRDSDTQYF. The CDR3 DNA is TGTGCCAGCAGCTTGGGCCGGGATTCGGATACGCAGTATTTT.

The chain combines TRBV27 with TRBJ2-7; 7 positions agree with TRBD1. From germline, CDR1 is MNHEY and CDR2 SMNVEV (reference sequence). V trimming: 2 bases; J trimming: 1 base; junction bases outside the gene matches: 2. This CDR3 region has 14 residues. In DNA form, the CDR3 reads TGTGCCAGCAGTTTAAAGACAGGGTCCTACGAGCAGTACTTC. Translation: CASSLKTGSYEQYF.

The rearrangement uses TRBV7-9 and TRBJ2-7; D uncertain. Trimming removed 5 bases at V and 0 bases at J, with 11 bases between. CDR3 length: 14 residues. Germline CDR1 and CDR2: SEHNR and FQNEAQ (reference sequence). CDR3 sequence reads: CASSPSLSSYEQYF. CDR3 nucleotide sequence: TGTGCCAGCAGCCCCTCACTGAGCTCCTACGAGCAGTACTTC.

The chain links TRBV7-9 to TRBJ2-5; D unresolved. Germline lookup yields CDR1 SEHNR and CDR2 FQNEAQ (reference sequence). The ends were cut back, 6 bases at V and 0 bases at J, with 14 bases in the middle. The CDR3 sequence is 15 residues long. The CDR3 protein is CASSPGRLNQETQYF. The CDR3 DNA sequence: TGTGCCAGCAGTCCGGGTCGGCTAAACCAAGAGACCCAGTACTTC.

This clone occurred once. The gene calls are TRBV28 and TRBJ2-7, with D possibly TRBD2 on 5 matching bases. The length of the CDR3 is 15 residues. Germline V gene data show CDR1 as MDHEN and CDR2 as SYDVKM. V lost 1 base to trimming and J lost 4 bases, with 14 bases between them. The CDR3 nucleotides read TGTGCCAGCAGTTTATTGAGGCGACTATCTTACGAGCAGTACTTC. It translates to CASSLLRRLSYEQYF.

The chain recombines TRBV11-3 with TRBJ2-5; 7 bases agree with TRBD1. The V gene's germline CDR1 is SGHNT and CDR2 YENEEA. V shed 3 bases and J 2 bases; nucleotides not matched to a gene: 6. This CDR3 is built from 15 residues. CDR3 loop: CASSLGQTTQETQYF. As DNA, the CDR3 is TGTGCCAGCAGCTTGGGACAGACGACTCAAGAGACCCAGTACTTC.

The rearrangement uses TRBV7-2 and TRBJ2-2, with 8 bases fitting TRBD1. CDR1 is SGHTA, CDR2 FQGNSA, per germline. The CDR3 covers 17 residues. V lost 0 bases, J lost 3 bases, and 6 bases stayed unmatched. The chain's CDR3 is CASSLAGTGGYTGELFF. In nucleotides, the CDR3 is TGTGCCAGCAGCTTAGCAGGGACAGGAGGGTACACCGGGGAGCTGTTTTTT. The variable domain in full, completed from reference TRBV7-2 and TRBJ2-2, reads GAGVSQSPSNKVTEKGKDVELRCDPISGHTALYWYRQSLGQGLEFLIYFQGNSAPDKSGLPSDRFSAERTGGSVSTLTIQRTQQEDSAVYLCASSLAGTGGYTGELFFGEGSRLTVL.

As for this clone: The junction and the germline gene differ at one end; a read error may be behind it. This chain connects TRBV5-4 to TRBJ2-5; D possibly corresponds to TRBD1 (6 bases). This CDR3 region has 15 residues. Germline values: CDR1 SGHNT, CDR2 YYREEE (reference sequence). CDR3 in DNA: TGTGCCAGCAACTTGGTCTCACAGGGCAGGGAGACCCAGTACTTC. Protein sequence: CASNLVSQGRETQYF. Drawing the rest from reference TRBV5-4 and TRBJ2-5, the complete variable domain is ETGVTQSPTHLIKTRGQQVTLRCSSQSGHNTVSWYQQALGQGPQFIFQYYREEENGRGNFPPRFSGLQFPNYSSELNVNALELDDSALYLCASNLVSQGRETQYFGPGTRLLVL.